Here is one TCR beta chain with its context. Its cognate antigen is unknown. Nominally healthy donors were sampled, though unrecorded immune exposures were likely. This sample stems from a study of cytomegalovirus exposure and HLA in healthy donors. Study outcomes and limitations: Researchers reported from a later analysis that most CMV-associated TCR beta chains appeared HLA-restricted. In a later analysis, HLA-associated beta chains showed higher expansion and lower generation probabilities than comparable chains.

The PCR had 60 Vbeta and 13 Jbeta primers. Some clones are missing from TCRdb's copy, which holds only in-frame ones; the method was immunoSEQ multiplex PCR. The sample lists about 97,000 clones; roughly 70% were seen once. The sequence came from a man in his forties or fifties in good health and CMV-seronegative. Sample: PBMCs.

The CDR3 sequence: CASSSFGGETQYF. The CDR3 nucleotides are TGTGCCAGCAGCTCGTTCGGGGGAGAGACCCAGTACTTC. V is TRBV27 and J is TRBJ2-5; a possible D gene is TRBD2 (6 bases). The germline gives CDR1 MNHEY, CDR2 SMNVEV (reference sequence). The CDR3 spans 13 residues. V was shortened by 6 bases and J by 4 bases, with 12 bases between the two germline ends.